The 29 T cell receptor beta chains reported below all come from one sample, sequenced in a study of metastatic and nonmetastatic thyroid tumors. From the PCR reads, TCRdb re-called clones with MiXCR. The sample has several thousand clones, roughly 14% seen once; the top ten hold around 5.7%. Until they underwent thyroid surgery, no patient had received any treatment. Sequencing input: blood. These receptors all come from a female donor with papillary thyroid cancer or a benign thyroid nodule (not recorded which). Some clones in this sample may be carry-over from other donors' samples.

The chain employs TRBV27 and TRBJ2-7, with 11 bases fitting TRBD1. Germline V gene sequence: CDR1 MNHEY, CDR2 SMNVEV (reference sequence). This CDR3 has 18 residues. Trimming took 6 bases from V and 1 from J; bases not matched to a gene: 14. The CDR3 DNA is TGTGCCAGCAGCCATTATGGGACAGGGGGGCCCTCGTCCTACGAGCAGTACTTC. Translated, it gives CASSHYGTGGPSSYEQYF.

The rearrangement uses TRBV6-1 and TRBJ1-3; unclear D gene. CDR1 and CDR2 from the germline V gene are MNHNS and SASEGT. The CDR3 is made up of 12 amino acids. V was cut by 5 bases and J by 4 bases, with 6 bases left in between. CDR3 protein: CASSQQGNTIYF. Written as DNA, the CDR3 is TGTGCCAGCAGTCAACAAGGAAACACCATATATTTT.

This clone is medium-sized by share. The genes are TRBV20-1 and TRBJ2-7; D remains ambiguous. This CDR3 has 14 amino acids. The V and J ends lost 2 bases and 3 bases respectively, with 14 bases between them. The germline gives CDR1 DFQATT, CDR2 SNEGSKA (reference sequence). The CDR3 nucleotides are TGCAGTGCTAGACGCGAGGCAAGGAACTACGAGCAGTACTTC. As protein: CSARREARNYEQYF.

V gene TRBV2 combines with J gene TRBJ2-2, with a tentative D call TRBD1 (6 bases). The CDR3 runs to 16 residues. The ends were cut back, 5 bases at V and 4 bases at J, with 17 bases in the middle. Germline-derived CDR1 and CDR2 are SNHLY and FYNNEI. This chain's CDR3 is CASSPTGFRSTGELFF. CDR3 DNA sequence: TGTGCCAGCAGTCCTACAGGGTTTCGAAGCACCGGGGAGCTGTTTTTT.

Within the sample, this clone is medium-sized (0.01 to 0.1%). The chain recombines TRBV28 with TRBJ2-7; TRBD1 or TRBD2 may be the D gene (5 bases each). The CDR3 sequence is 12 residues long. V was shortened by 7 bases and J by 6 bases, with 13 bases between the two germline ends. The germline V gene has CDR1 MDHEN and CDR2 SYDVKM. CDR3 region: CASMGVRGEQYF. The CDR3 nucleotides read TGTGCCAGCATGGGGGTCCGGGGCGAGCAGTACTTC.

There are many counts of this clone. The chain recombines TRBV20-1 with TRBJ1-1; D remains ambiguous. This CDR3 has 10 amino acids. Germline CDR1 is DFQATT and CDR2 is SNEGSKA (reference sequence). Trimming shortened V by 4 bases and J by 8 bases, and 8 bases separated the two germline ends. The CDR3 bases are TGCAGTGCTACGGGGTTCGAAGCTTTCTTT. Its protein product is CSATGFEAFF.

This clone was seen a single time. The V call is TRBV11-2, the J call TRBJ2-1; 11 nucleotides line up with TRBD2. With V trimmed by 1 base and J by 10 bases, 6 bases remained unmatched. In germline, CDR1 is SGHAT, CDR2 FQNNGV. The CDR3 contains 15 residues. The CDR3, as DNA: TGTGCCAGCAGCTTAGTAGGGCTAGCGGGAGGCGAGCAGTTCTTC. Protein product: CASSLVGLAGGEQFF.

This clone was counted many times. DNA of the CDR3: TGCGCCAGCAGCCAAGAGAACATTTCACCCCTCCACTTT. Residues: CASSQENISPLHF. This rearrangement joins TRBV4-3 to TRBJ1-6; D uncertain. The CDR3 sequence is 13 residues long. The germline gives CDR1 LGHNA, CDR2 YSLEER. V was cut by 0 bases and J by 9 bases, with 6 bases left in between.

The rearrangement uses TRBV10-1 and TRBJ1-3, with TRBD1 matching over 8 bases. This CDR3 contains 16 residues. Trimming at V came to 2 bases and at J to 0 bases, leaving 3 bases not matched to a gene. Germline V CDR1 and CDR2: WNHNN, SYGVQD (reference sequence). The CDR3 sequence is CASSEDRGPSGNTIYF. Written as DNA, the CDR3 is TGCGCCAGCAGTGAGGACAGGGGACCCTCTGGAAACACCATATATTTT.

In the case of this clone: A read error may account for a junction end that differs from germline. This chain connects TRBV12-3 or TRBV12-4 to TRBJ2-2; weak D call: TRBD2 (5 bases). The CDR3 runs 13 residues. CDR3 nucleotides: TGTGCCAGCAGCCCAGTCACCACCGGGGAGCTATTTTTT. Amino acid sequence: CASSPVTTGELFF.

Points on this clone: The sample carries other DNA sequences with the same CDR3. This chain connects TRBV5-6 to TRBJ2-3, with TRBD1 identical over 7 bases. Germline CDR1 and CDR2: SGHDT and YYEEEE. V trimming: 3 bases; J trimming: 4 bases; junction bases outside the gene matches: 11. The CDR3 contains 16 residues. DNA for the CDR3: TGTGCCAGCAGCTCCCGGGCAGGGGGTGGGGCAGATACGCAGTATTTT. It is translated as CASSSRAGGGADTQYF.

V gene TRBV4-1 combines with J gene TRBJ2-5; TRBD1 matches 8 bases. The CDR3 is made up of 15 amino acids. The germline gives CDR1 MGHRA, CDR2 YSYEKL. The V gene end was trimmed by 1 base and the J gene end by 3 bases; junction bases not matched to a gene: 4. CDR3 bases: TGCGCCAGCAGCCAAGTCGAGACAGGGGAAGAGACCCAGTACTTC. It translates to CASSQVETGEETQYF.

CDR3 in DNA: TGTGCCTGGGGGTTGAGCGGGGTCCACGAGCAGTACTTC. This gives the protein CAWGLSGVHEQYF. The genes are TRBV30 and TRBJ2-7, with TRBD2 matching 7 bases. The CDR3 extends over 13 amino acids. The germline V gene encodes CDR1 GTSNPN and CDR2 SVGIG (reference sequence). V gave up 5 bases and J gave up 5 bases; unmatched junction bases: 9. Full variable domain (outside the CDR3, taken from reference TRBV30 and TRBJ2-7): SQTIHQWPATLVQPVGSPLSLECTVEGTSNPNLYWYRQAAGRGLQLLFYSVGIGQISSEVPQNLSASRPQDRQFILSSKKLLLSDSGFYLCAWGLSGVHEQYFGPGTRLTVT.

The chain joins TRBV9 to TRBJ2-3; D remains unclear. V shed 0 bases and J shed 5 bases, with 7 bases lying between them. The CDR3 is 13 residues long. The germline V gene has CDR1 SGDLS and CDR2 YYNGEE. CDR3 nucleotide sequence: TGTGCCAGCAGCGTAGTTCTGGGAGATACGCAGTATTTT. This translates into CASSVVLGDTQYF. Based on the CDR3 plus reference TRBV9 and TRBJ2-3, the full variable domain is DSGVTQTPKHLITATGQRVTLRCSPRSGDLSVYWYQQSLDQGLQFLIQYYNGEERAKGNILERFSAQQFPDLHSELNLSSLELGDSALYFCASSVVLGDTQYFGPGTRLTVL.

Points on this clone: With a much larger clone just one base away, this may be a read error. The chain links TRBV7-2 to TRBJ1-2; 12 bases map to TRBD1. The germline V gene has CDR1 SGHTA and CDR2 FQGNSA. Germline trimming cut 4 bases from V and 8 bases from J; bases unmatched to any gene: 5. The CDR3 totals 14 residues. Here the CDR3 reads CASSSTGTGGGYTF. The CDR3 DNA is TGTGCCAGCAGCTCGACCGGGACAGGGGGCGGCTACACCTTC.

By proportion, this clone is medium-sized. J is TRBJ2-3 and V is TRBV2, with TRBD1 matching over 9 bases. The J segment lost 5 bases and the V segment lost 8 bases, leaving 8 bases of the junction unmatched. The CDR3 runs to 14 residues. Germline V lookup: CDR1 SNHLY, CDR2 FYNNEI. The CDR3: CASGDRGKGDTQYF. The CDR3 DNA reads TGTGCCAGCGGAGACAGGGGGAAGGGAGATACGCAGTATTTT.

The rearrangement joins TRBV6-1 to TRBJ2-7; 7 positions match TRBD1. Germline V gene data show CDR1 as MNHNS and CDR2 as SASEGT. The V and J ends lost 6 bases and 5 bases, in that order; junction bases with no gene match: 7. The CDR3 loop spans 13 amino acids. CDR3 region: CASSRTGPNEQYF. CDR3 DNA: TGTGCCAGCAGCAGGACAGGTCCCAACGAGCAGTACTTC.

This clone is medium-sized by share. The chain links TRBV7-2 to TRBJ2-3; D possibly corresponds to TRBD2 (6 bases). Per germline, CDR1 SGHTA and CDR2 FQGNSA. Trimming left V 0 bases short and J 1 base short, with 11 bases between. The CDR3 length is 16 residues. CDR3 coding DNA: TGTGCCAGCAGCTTAGCGGGGGGATTGGGCACAGATACGCAGTATTTT. Amino acids: CASSLAGGLGTDTQYF. Filled out from reference TRBV7-2 and TRBJ2-3, the complete variable domain reads GAGVSQSPSNKVTEKGKDVELRCDPISGHTALYWYRQSLGQGLEFLIYFQGNSAPDKSGLPSDRFSAERTGGSVSTLTIQRTQQEDSAVYLCASSLAGGLGTDTQYFGPGTRLTVL.

This clone rates as medium-sized. V usage is TRBV12-3 or TRBV12-4 and J usage is TRBJ2-2, with a tentative D call TRBD2 (5 bases). The CDR3 has 15 amino acids. V was clipped by 10 bases and J by 2 bases, with 17 bases between them. Written as DNA, the CDR3 is TGTGCCATAAGCGCTAGCCCTAGTAACACCGGGGAGCTGTTTTTT. It is translated as CAISASPSNTGELFF.

This clone has just a few counts. The chain has TRBV12-3 or TRBV12-4 and TRBJ2-7, with D unresolved. There are 15 residues in the CDR3. Trimming took off 2 bases at V and 0 bases at J, with 11 bases between the two ends. CDR3 amino acids: CASSLSPANSYEQYF. The CDR3 DNA reads TGTGCCAGCAGTTTAAGTCCGGCGAACTCCTACGAGCAGTACTTC.

This clone was counted between two and nine times. At one end, the junction sequence differs from germline, possibly due to a read error. Different DNA sequences within this sample yield the same CDR3. This chain connects TRBV29-1 to TRBJ1-2; 11 nucleotides line up with TRBD1. This CDR3 contains 12 residues. Germline CDR1 and CDR2: SQVTM and ANQGSEA. The CDR3 DNA sequence: TGTAGCGGTGGACAGGGGGCTGAGGGCTACACCTTC. Translated, it gives CSGGQGAEGYTF.

About this clone itself: One end of the junction varies from germline; a read error may be responsible. The rearrangement uses TRBV20-1 and TRBJ2-6; tentatively, D is TRBD1 (6 bases). The length of the CDR3 is 12 residues. Germline CDR1 DFQATT, CDR2 SNEGSKA (reference sequence). In DNA form, the CDR3 reads TGCAGTGCTAGAGCAGGGGCCAACGTCCCGACTTTC. It is translated as CSARAGANVPTF.

This clone was seen only a few times. This chain joins TRBV6-2 or TRBV6-3 and TRBJ1-5, with D maybe TRBD1 (5 bases). In germline, CDR1 is MNHEY, CDR2 SVGEGT. The V end lost 2 bases, the J end lost 6 bases, and 11 bases lay between the germline ends. This CDR3 has 14 amino acids. The CDR3 region has the DNA TGTGCCAGCAGTTACGGGGGTGAAGGTCAGCCCCAGCATTTT. Its translation: CASSYGGEGQPQHF.

This clone was seen repeatedly, ten times or more. The chain joins TRBV18 to TRBJ2-1; TRBD1 matches at 8 bases. The CDR3 has 15 amino acids. The V segment lost 6 bases and the J segment 3 bases; nucleotides outside the gene matches: 7. Germline V lookup: CDR1 KGHSH, CDR2 LQKENI. CDR3 nucleotides: TGTGCCAGCTCCCTAAGACAGGGGAGCTACAATGAGCAGTTCTTC. Amino acid sequence: CASSLRQGSYNEQFF.

This clone counts as medium-sized. The rearrangement links TRBV19 to TRBJ1-2; 9 bases are shared with TRBD1. Germline V gene lookup returns CDR1 LNHDA and CDR2 SQIVND (reference sequence). Trimming removed 4 bases from V and 9 bases from J; junction bases left unmatched: 12. The CDR3 sequence is 15 residues long. In DNA, the CDR3 is TGTGCCAGTAGTACAGGGACAGGGTCAAAGTTTAGCTACACCTTC. Translated, it gives CASSTGTGSKFSYTF.

This clone was seen repeatedly, ten times or more. The chain combines TRBV20-1 with TRBJ2-7; 9 nucleotides agree with TRBD2. The CDR3 totals 15 residues. V dropped 0 bases and J dropped 4; count of bases not matched to a gene: 7. The germline V gene encodes CDR1 DFQATT and CDR2 SNEGSKA (reference sequence). This CDR3 is CSARDLEREEYEQYF. The CDR3 coding sequence is TGCAGTGCTAGAGATCTCGAGCGGGAGGAATACGAGCAGTACTTC.

The chain combines TRBV12-3 or TRBV12-4 with TRBJ1-2; 7 bases fit TRBD1. This CDR3 contains 12 residues. Trimming removed 6 bases from V and 6 bases from J; junction bases left unmatched: 4. Here the CDR3 reads CASRTGAHGYTF. CDR3 nucleotide sequence: TGTGCCAGCAGAACAGGGGCGCATGGCTACACCTTC.

Details on this clone: Mismatch with germline at one junction end may stem from a read error. The genes are TRBV14 and TRBJ1-1; TRBD1 is a possible D gene (5 bases). This CDR3 is built from 13 residues. Germline assignment: CDR1 SGHDN and CDR2 FVKESK. In nucleotides, the CDR3 is TGTGTCAGCAGCCAAGTTCCAACTGGGGGAGCTTTCTTT. Its translation is CVSSQVPTGGAFF. Using reference TRBV14 and TRBJ1-1 for the parts outside the CDR3, the full variable domain is EAGVTQFPSHSVIEKGQTVTLRCDPISGHDNLYWYRRVMGKEIKFLLHFVKESKQDESGMPNNRFLAERTGGTYSTLKVQPAELEDSGVYFCVSSQVPTGGAFFGQGTRLTVV.

By share of the sample, this clone is medium-sized. The rearrangement uses TRBV24-1 and TRBJ1-3; possibly TRBD1 for D (5 bases). V lost 5 bases, J lost 4 bases, and 8 bases lay in between. The germline CDR1 and CDR2 sequences are KGHDR and SFDVKD. There are 13 residues in the CDR3. CDR3 in DNA: TGTGCCACCAGTGGGGGCCCCGGAAACACCATATATTTT. Translation: CATSGGPGNTIYF.